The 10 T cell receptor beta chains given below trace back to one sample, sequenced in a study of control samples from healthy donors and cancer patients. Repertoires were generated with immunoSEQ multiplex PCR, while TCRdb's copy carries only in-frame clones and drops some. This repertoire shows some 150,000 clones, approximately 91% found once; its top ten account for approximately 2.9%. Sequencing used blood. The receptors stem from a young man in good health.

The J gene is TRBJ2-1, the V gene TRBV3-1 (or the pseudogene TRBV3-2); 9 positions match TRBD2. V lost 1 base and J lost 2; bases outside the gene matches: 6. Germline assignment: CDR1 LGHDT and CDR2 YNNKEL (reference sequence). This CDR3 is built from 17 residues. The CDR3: CASSQAELAGPYNEQFF. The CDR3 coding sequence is TGTGCCAGCAGCCAAGCCGAGCTAGCGGGGCCCTACAATGAGCAGTTCTTC.

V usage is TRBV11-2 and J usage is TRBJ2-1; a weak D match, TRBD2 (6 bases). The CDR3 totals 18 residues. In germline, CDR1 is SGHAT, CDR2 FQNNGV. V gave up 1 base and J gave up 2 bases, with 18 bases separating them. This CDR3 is CASSLGLASGMTYNEQFF. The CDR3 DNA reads TGTGCCAGCAGCTTAGGCCTAGCGTCGGGTATGACCTACAATGAGCAGTTCTTC.

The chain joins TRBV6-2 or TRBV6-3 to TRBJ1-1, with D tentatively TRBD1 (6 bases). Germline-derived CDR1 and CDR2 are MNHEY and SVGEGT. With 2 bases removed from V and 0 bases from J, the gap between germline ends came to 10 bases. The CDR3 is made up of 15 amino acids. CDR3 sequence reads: CASSYGGHMNTEAFF. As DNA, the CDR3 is TGTGCCAGCAGTTACGGGGGACATATGAACACTGAAGCTTTCTTT.

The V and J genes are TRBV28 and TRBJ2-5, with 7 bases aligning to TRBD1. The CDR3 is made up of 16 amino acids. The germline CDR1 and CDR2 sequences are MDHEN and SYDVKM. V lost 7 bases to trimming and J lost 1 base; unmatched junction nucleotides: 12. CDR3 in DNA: TGTGCCAGCAAGATAGACAGGGTTTGTTTCCAAGAGACCCAGTACTTC. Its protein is CASKIDRVCFQETQYF.

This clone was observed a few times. The CDR3, as DNA: TGTGCCAGCACCATTCGTAGGGGCTCTGAAGCTTTCTTT. It specifies CASTIRRGSEAFF. V gene TRBV12-3 or TRBV12-4 combines with J gene TRBJ1-1; tentatively, D is TRBD1 (5 bases). Trimming stripped 7 bases from V and 6 bases from J, with 15 bases between. The CDR3 is 13 residues long.

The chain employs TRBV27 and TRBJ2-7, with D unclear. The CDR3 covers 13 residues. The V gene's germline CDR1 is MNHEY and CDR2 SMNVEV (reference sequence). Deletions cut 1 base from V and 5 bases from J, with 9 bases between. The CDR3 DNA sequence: TGTGCCAGCAGTTTATTCCAAGGAAACGAGCAGTACTTC. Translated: CASSLFQGNEQYF.

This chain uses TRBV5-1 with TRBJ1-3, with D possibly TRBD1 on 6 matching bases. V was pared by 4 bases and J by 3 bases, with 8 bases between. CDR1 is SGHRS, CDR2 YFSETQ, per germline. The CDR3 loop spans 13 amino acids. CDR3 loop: CASSGGDGNTIYF. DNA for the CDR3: TGCGCCAGCAGCGGGGGCGATGGAAACACCATATATTTT.

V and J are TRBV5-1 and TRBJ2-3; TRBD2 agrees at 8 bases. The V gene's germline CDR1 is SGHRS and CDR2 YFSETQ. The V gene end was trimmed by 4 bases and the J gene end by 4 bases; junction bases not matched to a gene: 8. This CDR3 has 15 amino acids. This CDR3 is CASSAGTSGSDTQYF. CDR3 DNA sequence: TGCGCCAGCAGCGCCGGGACTAGTGGATCAGATACGCAGTATTTT.

The CDR3 DNA is TGTGCCAGCAGTTCCGAGGGTGGCTACACCTTC. Its protein product is CASSSEGGYTF. The chain carries TRBV28 and TRBJ1-2; D unclear. The V end was cut by 4 bases, the J end by 7 bases, with 7 bases between. Germline lookup yields CDR1 MDHEN and CDR2 SYDVKM. This CDR3 has 11 amino acids.

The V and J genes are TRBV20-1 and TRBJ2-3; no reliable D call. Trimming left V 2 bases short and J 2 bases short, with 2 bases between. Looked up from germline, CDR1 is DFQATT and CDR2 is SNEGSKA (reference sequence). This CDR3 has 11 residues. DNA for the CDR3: TGCAGTGCTAGAAACACAGATACGCAGTATTTT. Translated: CSARNTDTQYF.